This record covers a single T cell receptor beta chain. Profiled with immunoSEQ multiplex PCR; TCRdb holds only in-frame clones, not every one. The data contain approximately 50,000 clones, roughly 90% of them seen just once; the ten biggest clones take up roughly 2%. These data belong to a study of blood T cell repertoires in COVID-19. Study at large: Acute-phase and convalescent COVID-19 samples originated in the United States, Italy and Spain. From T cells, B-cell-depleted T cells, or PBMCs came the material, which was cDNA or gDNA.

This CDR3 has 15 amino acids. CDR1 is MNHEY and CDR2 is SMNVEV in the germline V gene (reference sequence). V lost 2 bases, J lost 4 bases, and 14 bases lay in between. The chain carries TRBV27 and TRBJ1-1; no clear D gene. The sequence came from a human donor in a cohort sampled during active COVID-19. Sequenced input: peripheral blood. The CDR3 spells CASSLGVGEGTEAFF. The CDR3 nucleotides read TGTGCCAGCAGTTTAGGTGTCGGTGAGGGCACTGAAGCTTTCTTT.